This T cell receptor beta chain was profiled in a study of blood T cell repertoires in COVID-19. At the level of the study: PBMCs, B-cell-depleted T cells, or T cells provided the cDNA or gDNA that made up the material.

Clones were read by immunoSEQ multiplex PCR, and TCRdb kept only the in-frame ones, dropping some. The sample records approximately 24,000 clones, 94% being singletons. This CDR3 is 18 amino acids long. Germline values: CDR1 SGHRS, CDR2 YFSETQ. J gave up 7 bases and V 0 bases, and 14 bases lay outside the gene matches. This chain links TRBV5-1 with TRBJ2-1, with 9 positions matching TRBD1. The TCR was taken from a woman aged 50 to 65 with active COVID-19. Sequences were obtained from peripheral blood. DNA of the CDR3: TGCGCCAGCAGCTTGGGACAGGGGGGCAGGGACAGTAGTAATGAGCAGTTCTTC. Protein product: CASSLGQGGRDSSNEQFF.